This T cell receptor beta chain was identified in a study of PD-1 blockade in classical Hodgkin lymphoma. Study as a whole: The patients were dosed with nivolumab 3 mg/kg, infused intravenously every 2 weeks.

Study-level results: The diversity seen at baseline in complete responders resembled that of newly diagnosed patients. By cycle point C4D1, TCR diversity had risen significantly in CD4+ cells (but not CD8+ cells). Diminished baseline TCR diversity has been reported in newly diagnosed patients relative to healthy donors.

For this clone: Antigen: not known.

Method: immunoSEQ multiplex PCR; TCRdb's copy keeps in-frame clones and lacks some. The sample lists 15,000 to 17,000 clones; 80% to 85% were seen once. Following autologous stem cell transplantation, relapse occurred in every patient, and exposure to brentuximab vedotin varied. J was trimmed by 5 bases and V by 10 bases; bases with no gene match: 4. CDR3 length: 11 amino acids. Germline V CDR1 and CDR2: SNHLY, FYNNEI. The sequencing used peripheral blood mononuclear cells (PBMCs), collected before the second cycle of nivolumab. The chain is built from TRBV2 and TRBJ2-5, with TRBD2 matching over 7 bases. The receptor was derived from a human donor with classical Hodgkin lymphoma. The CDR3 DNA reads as TGTGCCACCAGGGAGGGGGAGACCCAGTACTTC. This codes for CATREGETQYF.